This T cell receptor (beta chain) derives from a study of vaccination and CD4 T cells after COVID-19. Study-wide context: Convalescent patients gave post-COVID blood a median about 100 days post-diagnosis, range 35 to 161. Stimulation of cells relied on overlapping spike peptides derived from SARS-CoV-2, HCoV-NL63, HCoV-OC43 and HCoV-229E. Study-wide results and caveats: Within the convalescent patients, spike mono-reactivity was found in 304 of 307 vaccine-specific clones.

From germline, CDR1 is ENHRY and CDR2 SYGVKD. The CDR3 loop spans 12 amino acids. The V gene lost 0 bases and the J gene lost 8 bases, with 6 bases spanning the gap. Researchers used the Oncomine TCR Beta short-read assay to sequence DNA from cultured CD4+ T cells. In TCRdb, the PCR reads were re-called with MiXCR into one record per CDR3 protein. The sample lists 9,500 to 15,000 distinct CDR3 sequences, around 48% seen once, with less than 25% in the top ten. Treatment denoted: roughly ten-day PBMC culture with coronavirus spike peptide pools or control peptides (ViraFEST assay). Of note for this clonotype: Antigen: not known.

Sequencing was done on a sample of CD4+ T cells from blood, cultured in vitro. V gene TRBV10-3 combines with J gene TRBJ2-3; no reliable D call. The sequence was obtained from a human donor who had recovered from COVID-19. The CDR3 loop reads CAISESVGTQYF. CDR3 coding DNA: TGTGCCATCAGTGAGTCGGTGGGTACGCAGTATTTT.